This T cell receptor beta chain was profiled in a study of beta chain features in type 1 diabetes. General study results and limits: All four CD4+ subsets of Type 1 diabetes patients contained TCRB CDR3s that were moderately but significantly shorter. Researchers reported that naive, central memory and Treg TCRB repertoires appeared more similar in patients than in healthy donors.

The J segment lost 3 bases and the V segment lost 3 bases, leaving 8 bases of the junction unmatched. The CDR3 spans 16 residues. From germline, CDR1 is SGHTA and CDR2 FQGNSA. This clone was detected a few times. Its antigen remains unknown. Isolated RNA was reverse transcribed in full, so expressed TCRB transcripts were sequenced. Data came from immunoSEQ multiplex PCR; TCRdb stores just in-frame clones and leaves some out. This table holds over 40,000 clones, approximately 70% found once. The chain couples TRBV7-2 to TRBJ2-5; 9 nucleotides align to TRBD2. The material sequenced was Tregs from blood. This TCR was recovered from a woman between 18 and 30 years old with type 1 diabetes. CDR3 region: CASSLGGGAFEETQYF. The DNA of the CDR3 is TGTGCCAGCAGCTTGGGCGGGGGGGCGTTCGAAGAGACCCAGTACTTC.